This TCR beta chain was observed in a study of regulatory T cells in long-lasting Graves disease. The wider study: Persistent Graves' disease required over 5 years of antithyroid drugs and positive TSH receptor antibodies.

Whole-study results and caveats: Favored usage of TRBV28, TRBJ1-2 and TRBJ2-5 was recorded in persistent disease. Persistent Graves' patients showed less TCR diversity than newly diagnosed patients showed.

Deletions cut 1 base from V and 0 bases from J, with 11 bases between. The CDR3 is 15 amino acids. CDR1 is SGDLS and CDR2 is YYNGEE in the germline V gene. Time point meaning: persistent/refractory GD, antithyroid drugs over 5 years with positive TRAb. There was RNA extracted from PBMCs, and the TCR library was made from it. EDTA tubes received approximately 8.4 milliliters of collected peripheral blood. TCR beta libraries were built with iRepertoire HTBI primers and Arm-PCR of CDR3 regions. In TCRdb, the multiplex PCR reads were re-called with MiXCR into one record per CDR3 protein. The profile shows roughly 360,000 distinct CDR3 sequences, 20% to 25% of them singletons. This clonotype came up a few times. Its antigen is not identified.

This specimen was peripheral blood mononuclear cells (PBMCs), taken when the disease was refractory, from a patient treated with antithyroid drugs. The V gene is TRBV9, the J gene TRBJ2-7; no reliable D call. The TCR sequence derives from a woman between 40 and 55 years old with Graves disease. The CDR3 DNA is TGTGCCAGCAGCGTACTACGCCAGAGCTCCTACGAGCAGTACTTC. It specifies CASSVLRQSSYEQYF. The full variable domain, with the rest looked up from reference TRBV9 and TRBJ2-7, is DSGVTQTPKHLITATGQRVTLRCSPRSGDLSVYWYQQSLDQGLQFLIQYYNGEERAKGNILERFSAQQFPDLHSELNLSSLELGDSALYFCASSVLRQSSYEQYFGPGTRLTVT.